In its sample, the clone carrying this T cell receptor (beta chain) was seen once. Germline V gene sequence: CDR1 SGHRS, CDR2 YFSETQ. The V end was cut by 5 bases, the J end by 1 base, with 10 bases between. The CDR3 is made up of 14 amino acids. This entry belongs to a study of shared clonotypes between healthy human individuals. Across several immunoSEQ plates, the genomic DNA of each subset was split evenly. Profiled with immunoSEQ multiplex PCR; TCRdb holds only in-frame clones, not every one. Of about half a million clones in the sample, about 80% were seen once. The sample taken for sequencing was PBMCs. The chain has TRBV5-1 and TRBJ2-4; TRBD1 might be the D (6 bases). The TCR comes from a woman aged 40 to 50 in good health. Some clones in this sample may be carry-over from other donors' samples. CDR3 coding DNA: TGCGCCAGCAGTCCAGGGGAGGCCAAAAACATTCAGTACTTC. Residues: CASSPGEAKNIQYF.